Presented here are 19 T cell receptor beta chains from one specimen sequenced in a study of blood T cell repertoires in COVID-19. Assay used: immunoSEQ multiplex PCR; TCRdb lists only in-frame clones, some missing. The sample includes roughly 140,000 clones, about 90% of them seen just once. Material for sequencing was peripheral blood. Receptor source: a woman aged 55-69 years with active or convalescent COVID-19.

The CDR3 bases are TGCGCCAGCAGCTTGGTGGGAGAGGGAACTGAAGCTTTCTTT. Encoded protein: CASSLVGEGTEAFF. The chain uses TRBV5-1 and TRBJ1-1, with D unresolved. CDR3 length equals 14 residues. Germline V lookup: CDR1 SGHRS, CDR2 YFSETQ. Trimming shortened V by 0 bases and J by 5 bases, and 11 bases separated the two germline ends.

The J gene is TRBJ2-7, the V gene TRBV29-1; TRBD1 aligns across 10 bases. The V and J ends lost 6 bases and 3 bases, in that order; junction bases with no gene match: 5. CDR3 size: 13 residues. Germline CDR1 reads SQVTM; CDR2 reads ANQGSEA. In nucleotides, the CDR3 is TGCAGCGTAGGGACAGGGGAAATCTACGAGCAGTACTTC. It yields the protein CSVGTGEIYEQYF.

This clone was seen a single time. This chain connects TRBV20-1 to TRBJ2-7; TRBD1 matches 9 bases. The CDR3 has 11 residues. Germline values: CDR1 DFQATT, CDR2 SNEGSKA (reference sequence). Unmatched junction bases numbered 4, after V lost 3 bases and J lost 10 bases. In DNA form, the CDR3 reads TGCAGTGCTAGTGGGACAGGGTCCCAGTACTTC. It codes for CSASGTGSQYF.

The chain links TRBV7-2 to TRBJ1-1; TRBD1 matches at 7 bases. The CDR3 length is 15 residues. Germline V CDR1 and CDR2: SGHTA, FQGNSA. Trimming took 4 bases from V and 0 from J; bases not matched to a gene: 5. The CDR3 DNA follows: TGTGCCAGCAGCTATAGACAGGGTATGAACACTGAAGCTTTCTTT. Protein: CASSYRQGMNTEAFF.

The V call is TRBV18, the J call TRBJ2-2, with 10 bases fitting TRBD1. Germline V lookup: CDR1 KGHSH, CDR2 LQKENI. The CDR3 consists of 18 residues. Unmatched junction bases numbered 7, after V lost 3 bases and J lost 0 bases. The CDR3, as DNA: TGTGCCAGCTCACCGCCGACAGGGGGCACGTCGAACACCGGGGAGCTGTTTTTT. This encodes CASSPPTGGTSNTGELFF. Combining the CDR3 with reference TRBV18 and TRBJ2-2 gives the whole variable domain NAGVMQNPRHLVRRRGQEARLRCSPMKGHSHVYWYRQLPEEGLKFMVYLQKENIIDESGMPKERFSAEFPKEGPSILRIQQVVRGDSAAYFCASSPPTGGTSNTGELFFGEGSRLTVL.

Regarding this clone: In the same sample, other DNA sequences code for this CDR3. This chain uses TRBV9 with TRBJ1-1, with D unclear. The germline CDR1 and CDR2 sequences are SGDLS and YYNGEE. The CDR3 covers 13 residues. Between the trimmed V and J ends, which lost 4 bases and 1 base, there was a span of 8 bases. CDR3 in DNA: TGTGCCAGCAGCCCTCGAGCGAACACTGAAGCTTTCTTT. Amino acids: CASSPRANTEAFF. The entire variable domain, with the rest obtained from reference TRBV9 and TRBJ1-1, is as follows: DSGVTQTPKHLITATGQRVTLRCSPRSGDLSVYWYQQSLDQGLQFLIQYYNGEERAKGNILERFSAQQFPDLHSELNLSSLELGDSALYFCASSPRANTEAFFGQGTRLTVV.

This rearrangement joins TRBV19 to TRBJ1-2, with 8 bases identical to TRBD1. V gave up 7 bases and J gave up 4 bases; unmatched junction bases: 11. CDR3 length: 15 residues. Germline V gene sequence: CDR1 LNHDA, CDR2 SQIVND (reference sequence). The CDR3, as DNA: TGTGCCAGTACTAGAACCTCGGACAGGGTCTATGGCTACACCTTC. Protein sequence: CASTRTSDRVYGYTF. Full variable domain (remainder filled in from reference TRBV19 and TRBJ1-2): DGGITQSPKYLFRKEGQNVTLSCEQNLNHDAMYWYRQDPGQGLRLIYYSQIVNDFQKGDIAEGYSVSREKKESFPLTVTSAQKNPTAFYLCASTRTSDRVYGYTFGSGTRLTVV.

The chain carries TRBV29-1 and TRBJ1-3; 8 bases match TRBD1. The CDR3 totals 13 residues. Trimming at V came to 7 bases and at J to 6 bases, leaving 8 bases not matched to a gene. Looked up from germline, CDR1 is SQVTM and CDR2 is ANQGSEA. The CDR3 bases are TGCAGCGGCAGCGGACAGGGCGAAAACACCATATATTTT. It translates to CSGSGQGENTIYF.

The chain employs TRBV18 and TRBJ1-5; D unresolved. V was cut by 2 bases and J by 5 bases, with 7 bases left in between. Germline V CDR1 and CDR2: KGHSH, LQKENI. This CDR3 has 13 amino acids. CDR3 DNA: TGTGCCAGCTCACCAGGGAGGGATCAGCCCCAGCATTTT. It codes for CASSPGRDQPQHF.

The gene calls are TRBV11-2 and TRBJ1-5; TRBD1 aligns across 12 bases. There are 16 residues in the CDR3. J lost 4 bases, V lost 8 bases, and 9 bases had no gene match. Germline assignment: CDR1 SGHAT and CDR2 FQNNGV. The CDR3 reads CASGDRDRGLNQPQHF. CDR3 DNA: TGTGCCAGCGGAGACCGGGACAGGGGGCTGAATCAGCCCCAGCATTTT.

V usage is TRBV6-5 and J usage is TRBJ2-7, with TRBD2 as a possible D gene (5 bases). The CDR3 has 15 residues. V shed 0 bases and J shed 2 bases, with 11 bases lying between them. Germline CDR1 MNHEY, CDR2 SVGAGI. Here the CDR3 reads CASSYSGAAAYEQYF. DNA of the CDR3: TGTGCCAGCAGTTACTCGGGAGCGGCGGCCTACGAGCAGTACTTC.

CDR3 nucleotides: TGTGCCAGCAGTTCGTCTTCACCCCTCCACTTT. Amino acids: CASSSSSPLHF. This chain links TRBV12-3 or TRBV12-4 with TRBJ1-6; unclear D gene. V dropped 4 bases and J dropped 9 bases, with 4 bases sitting between them. The CDR3 spans 11 residues.

This clone was seen only once. V gene TRBV10-2 combines with J gene TRBJ2-3, with 7 bases identical to TRBD2. V dropped 9 bases and J dropped 3; count of bases not matched to a gene: 12. From germline, CDR1 is WSHSY and CDR2 SAAADI. The CDR3 runs to 15 residues. This CDR3 reads CASRDPWEGTDTQYF. Here the CDR3 DNA reads TGCGCCAGTAGGGACCCTTGGGAGGGAACAGATACGCAGTATTTT.

This sequence joins TRBV6-2 or TRBV6-3 and TRBJ1-2; the D is unclear. Between the trimmed V and J ends, which lost 4 bases and 5 bases, there was a span of 8 bases. This CDR3 is built from 12 residues. Germline lookup yields CDR1 MNHEY and CDR2 SVGEGT. The CDR3 coding sequence is TGTGCCAGCAGTTTTACTGATTATGGCTACACCTTC. It yields the protein CASSFTDYGYTF.

V gene TRBV19 combines with J gene TRBJ2-1, with 9 nucleotides matching TRBD1. Losses at the gene ends were 3 bases for V and 2 bases for J; bases not matched to a gene: 2. Germline CDR1 and CDR2: LNHDA and SQIVND (reference sequence). This CDR3 contains 15 residues. CDR3 region: CASSIGTGPYNEQFF. CDR3 nucleotide sequence: TGTGCCAGTAGTATCGGGACAGGGCCCTACAATGAGCAGTTCTTC. Using reference TRBV19 and TRBJ2-1 for the parts outside the CDR3, the full variable domain is DGGITQSPKYLFRKEGQNVTLSCEQNLNHDAMYWYRQDPGQGLRLIYYSQIVNDFQKGDIAEGYSVSREKKESFPLTVTSAQKNPTAFYLCASSIGTGPYNEQFFGPGTRLTVL.

This clone was counted a single time. The DNA of the CDR3 is TGTGCCAGCAGCTTGATATCACTTGGAAACACCATATATTTT. Amino acid sequence: CASSLISLGNTIYF. The chain combines TRBV5-8 with TRBJ1-3, with D unclear. Per the germline V gene, CDR1 is SGHTS and CDR2 is YDEGEE. The CDR3 loop spans 14 amino acids. Trimming removed 1 base at V and 3 bases at J, with 8 bases between.

This clone was seen a handful of times. Other DNA sequences in this sample translate to the same CDR3. The chain carries TRBV5-1 and TRBJ2-3; TRBD2 might be the D (5 bases). CDR1 SGHRS and CDR2 YFSETQ come from the germline V gene. This CDR3 has 14 residues. Between the trimmed V and J ends, which lost 6 bases and 0 bases, there was a span of 11 bases. This chain's CDR3 is CASKEAPSTDTQYF. The CDR3 DNA is TGCGCCAGCAAGGAGGCGCCTAGCACAGATACGCAGTATTTT.

V gene TRBV9 combines with J gene TRBJ1-1, with TRBD1 as a possible D gene (6 bases). From germline, CDR1 is SGDLS and CDR2 YYNGEE. The CDR3 runs 17 residues. The ends were cut back, 3 bases at V and 0 bases at J, with 18 bases in the middle. The CDR3 nucleotides read TGTGCCAGCAGCGCCGGGACATCAAGACCCATGAACACTGAAGCTTTCTTT. Protein sequence: CASSAGTSRPMNTEAFF.

The chain has TRBV18 and TRBJ1-5, with 7 bases identical to TRBD1. V lost 2 bases to trimming and J lost 6 bases; unmatched junction nucleotides: 7. Germline V gene sequence: CDR1 KGHSH, CDR2 LQKENI. The CDR3 loop spans 15 amino acids. As DNA, the CDR3 is TGTGCCAGCTCACCAACATCGACAGGGTTTCAGCCCCAGCATTTT. It translates to CASSPTSTGFQPQHF.